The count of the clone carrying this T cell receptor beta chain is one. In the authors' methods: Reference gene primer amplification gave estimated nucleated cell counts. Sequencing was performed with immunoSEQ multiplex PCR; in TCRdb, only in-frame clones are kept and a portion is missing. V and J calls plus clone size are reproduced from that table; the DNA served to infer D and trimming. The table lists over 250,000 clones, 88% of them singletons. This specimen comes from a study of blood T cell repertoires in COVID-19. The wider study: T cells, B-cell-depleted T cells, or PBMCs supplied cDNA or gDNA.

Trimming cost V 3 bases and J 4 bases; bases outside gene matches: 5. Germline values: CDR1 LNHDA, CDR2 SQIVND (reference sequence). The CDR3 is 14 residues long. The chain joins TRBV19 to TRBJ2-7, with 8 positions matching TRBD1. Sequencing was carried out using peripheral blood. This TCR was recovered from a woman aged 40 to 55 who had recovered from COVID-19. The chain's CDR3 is CASSIWQGAYEQYF. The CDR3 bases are TGTGCCAGTAGTATTTGGCAGGGGGCGTACGAGCAGTACTTC.